A selection of T cell receptor beta chains follows, all from one sample in a study of Graves' ophthalmopathy and Graves' hyperthyroidism. TCRdb redid the calling of the multiplex PCR reads with MiXCR, one entry per CDR3 protein. Of approximately 700,000 distinct CDR3 sequences listed, over 40% were seen once; the top ten hold 3.3%. Sequences were obtained from peripheral blood. These receptors all stem from an adult man with Graves' ophthalmopathy. Both conserved end residues are trimmed from each CDR3.

>TRBJ1-2|TRBV5-1
ASSRSGTVGYT
>TRBJ2-5|TRBV5-4
ASNSNSGQGGTQY
>TRBJ1-2|TRBV4-3
ASSQESFDGSSYGYT
>TRBJ2-7|TRBV25-1
ASSARTPTSYEQY
>TRBJ2-7|TRBV12-3/TRBV12-4
ASSPISGQLSEQY
>TRBJ2-7|TRBV12-3/TRBV12-4
ASSFRGNYEQY
>TRBJ2-7|TRBV6-2/TRBV6-3
ASSYQRTSVFYEQY
>TRBJ1-6|TRBV4-2
ASTPPGSESPLH
>TRBJ2-3|TRBV20-1
SVHRGRIWDTQY
>TRBJ1-1|TRBV29-1
SVGQGMDTEAF
>TRBJ1-6|TRBV7-8
ASRKGGFNNSPLH
>TRBJ1-5|TRBV12-3/TRBV12-4
ASSQWTGSQPQH
>TRBJ2-6|TRBV25-1
ARGQSSGANVLT
>TRBJ2-5|TRBV9
ASSEGTETQY
>TRBJ2-7|TRBV10-3
GIFCRGYEQY
>TRBJ1-1|TRBV10-3
ASNGEYDTAEAF
>TRBJ2-7|TRBV9
ASSVKGIGRTYEQY
>TRBJ1-1|TRBV19
AWSALLNTEAF
>TRBJ2-5|TRBV5-8
ASSGGPSGETQY
>TRBJ1-1|TRBV9
ASSLVDQESEAF
>TRBJ1-3|TRBV19
ASSRFGDSGNTIY
>TRBJ1-1|TRBV6-6
ASSFMNTEAF
>TRBJ2-6|TRBV2
ASKVGRGRGANVLT
>TRBJ1-4|TRBV7-2
ASSPRYLVEKLF
>TRBJ2-5|TRBV7-8
ASSPQGAMDGGLETQY
>TRBJ2-2|TRBV7-2
ASSTWTGDGTGELF
>TRBJ2-7|TRBV7-9
ASRPSTGGYEQY
>TRBJ2-7|TRBV9
ASSQHRGPYEQY
>TRBJ1-1|TRBV10-3
AISGDRGAF
>TRBJ2-7|TRBV7-9
ASSSWLTYEQY
>TRBJ2-7|TRBV7-2
ASSLGGREQY
>TRBJ2-7|TRBV7-2
ATLDRDNEQY
>TRBJ2-5|TRBV7-2
ASSLLTGEVETQY
>TRBJ1-6|TRBV2
ASSGGSGSPLH
>TRBJ1-2|TRBV29-1
SVSGTQYGYT
>TRBJ2-5|TRBV25-1
ASSRGDVETQY
>TRBJ1-1|TRBV20-1
SARRPGHQNTEAF
>TRBJ2-7|TRBV7-2
ANSLAVYEQY
>TRBJ1-3|TRBV7-9
ASSLSPQITPGNTIY
>TRBJ2-5|TRBV6-1
ASSYTPGLAGTQETQY
>TRBJ2-7|TRBV12-3/TRBV12-4
ASSYLLGVAYEQY
>TRBJ2-5|TRBV2
ASSFTSGTETQY
>TRBJ1-2|TRBV6-6
ASRSGTVDGYT
>TRBJ2-7|TRBV4-3
ASSRGTSGGYEQY
>TRBJ1-2|TRBV9
ASSTGQGTYGYT
>TRBJ1-2|TRBV20-1
SARDRQGLAYGYT
>TRBJ2-7|TRBV6-5
ATGQAGHYEQY
>TRBJ2-7|TRBV4-3
ASRSGLAITGEQY
>TRBJ1-2|TRBV3-1
ASSQDEANYGYT
>TRBJ2-2|TRBV19
ASSTHRGGGTGELF
>TRBJ1-1|TRBV7-9
ASSTKPSGTGDTEAF